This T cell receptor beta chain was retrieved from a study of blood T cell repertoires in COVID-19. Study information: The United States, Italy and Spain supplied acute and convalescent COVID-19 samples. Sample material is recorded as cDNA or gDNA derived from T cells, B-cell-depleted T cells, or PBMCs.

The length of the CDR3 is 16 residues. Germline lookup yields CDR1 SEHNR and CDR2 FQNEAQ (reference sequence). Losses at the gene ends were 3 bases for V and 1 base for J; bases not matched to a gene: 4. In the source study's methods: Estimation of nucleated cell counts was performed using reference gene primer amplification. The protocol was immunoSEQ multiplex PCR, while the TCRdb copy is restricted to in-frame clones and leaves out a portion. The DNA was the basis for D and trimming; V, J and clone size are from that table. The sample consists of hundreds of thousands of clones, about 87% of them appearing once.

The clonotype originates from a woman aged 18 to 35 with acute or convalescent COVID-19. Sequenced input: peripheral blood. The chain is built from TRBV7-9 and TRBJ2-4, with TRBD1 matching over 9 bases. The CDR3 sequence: CASSLDRGRAKNIQYF. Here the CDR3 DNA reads TGTGCCAGCAGCTTGGACAGGGGCCGGGCCAAAAACATTCAGTACTTC.